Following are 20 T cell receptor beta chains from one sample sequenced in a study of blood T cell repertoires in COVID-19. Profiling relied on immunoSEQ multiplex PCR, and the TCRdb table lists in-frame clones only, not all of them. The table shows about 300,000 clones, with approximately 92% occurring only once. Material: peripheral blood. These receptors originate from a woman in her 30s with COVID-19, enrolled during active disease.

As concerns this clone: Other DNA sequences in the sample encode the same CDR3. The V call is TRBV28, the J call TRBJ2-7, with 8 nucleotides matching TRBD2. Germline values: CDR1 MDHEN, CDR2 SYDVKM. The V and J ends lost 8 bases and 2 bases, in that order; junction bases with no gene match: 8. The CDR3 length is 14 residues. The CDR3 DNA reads TGTGCCAGCTCCCTCGGGGGGGTTACCTACGAGCAGTACTTC. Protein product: CASSLGGVTYEQYF.

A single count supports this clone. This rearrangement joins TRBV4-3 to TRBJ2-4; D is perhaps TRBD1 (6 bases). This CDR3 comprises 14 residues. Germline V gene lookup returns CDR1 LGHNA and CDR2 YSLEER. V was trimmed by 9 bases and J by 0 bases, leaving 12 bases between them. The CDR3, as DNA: TGCGCCAGACCGGGACACTTAGCCAAAAACATTCAGTACTTC. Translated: CARPGHLAKNIQYF.

CDR3 sequence: CASSIGQGRPQPQHF. The CDR3, as DNA: TGTGCCAGCAGCATAGGACAGGGGCGGCCTCAGCCCCAGCATTTT. J is TRBJ1-5 and V is TRBV5-6; 9 bases are shared with TRBD1. V lost 4 bases, J lost 6 bases, and 8 bases stayed unmatched. The CDR3 is 15 residues long. Germline V gene data show CDR1 as SGHDT and CDR2 as YYEEEE. Full variable domain (rest looked up from reference TRBV5-6 and TRBJ1-5): DAGVTQSPTHLIKTRGQQVTLRCSPKSGHDTVSWYQQALGQGPQFIFQYYEEEERQRGNFPDRFSGHQFPNYSSELNVNALLLGDSALYLCASSIGQGRPQPQHFGDGTRLSIL.

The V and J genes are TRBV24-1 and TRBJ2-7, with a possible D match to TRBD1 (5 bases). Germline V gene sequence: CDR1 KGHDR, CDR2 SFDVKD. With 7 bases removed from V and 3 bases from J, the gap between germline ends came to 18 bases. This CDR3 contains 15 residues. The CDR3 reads CATRPREPGFYEQYF. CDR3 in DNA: TGTGCCACCAGGCCCAGGGAACCGGGCTTCTACGAGCAGTACTTC.

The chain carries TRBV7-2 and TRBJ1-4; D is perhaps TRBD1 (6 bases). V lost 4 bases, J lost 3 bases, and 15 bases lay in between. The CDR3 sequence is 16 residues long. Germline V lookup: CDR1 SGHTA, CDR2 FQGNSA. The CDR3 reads CASSSSQGRANEKLFF. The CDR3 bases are TGTGCCAGCAGCTCAAGCCAGGGGAGGGCTAATGAAAAACTGTTTTTT. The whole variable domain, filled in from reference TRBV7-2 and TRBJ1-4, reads GAGVSQSPSNKVTEKGKDVELRCDPISGHTALYWYRQSLGQGLEFLIYFQGNSAPDKSGLPSDRFSAERTGGSVSTLTIQRTQQEDSAVYLCASSSSQGRANEKLFFGSGTQLSVL.

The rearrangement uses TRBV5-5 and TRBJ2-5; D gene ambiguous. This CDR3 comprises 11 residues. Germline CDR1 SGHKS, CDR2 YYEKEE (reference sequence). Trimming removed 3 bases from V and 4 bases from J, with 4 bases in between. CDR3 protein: CASSSIETQYF. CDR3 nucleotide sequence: TGTGCCAGCAGCTCCATAGAGACCCAGTACTTC. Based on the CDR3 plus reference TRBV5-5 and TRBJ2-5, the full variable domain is DAGVTQSPTHLIKTRGQQVTLRCSPISGHKSVSWYQQVLGQGPQFIFQYYEKEERGRGNFPDRFSARQFPNYSSELNVNALLLGDSALYLCASSSIETQYFGPGTRLLVL.

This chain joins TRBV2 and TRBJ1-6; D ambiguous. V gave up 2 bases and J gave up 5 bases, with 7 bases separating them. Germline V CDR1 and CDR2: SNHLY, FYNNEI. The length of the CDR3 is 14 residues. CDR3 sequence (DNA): TGTGCCAGCAGTGAATTCCCGGATAATTCACCCCTCCACTTT. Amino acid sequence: CASSEFPDNSPLHF.

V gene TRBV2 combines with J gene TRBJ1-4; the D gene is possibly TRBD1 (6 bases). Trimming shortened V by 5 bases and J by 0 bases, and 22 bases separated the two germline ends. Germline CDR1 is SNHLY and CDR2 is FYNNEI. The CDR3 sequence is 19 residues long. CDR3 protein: CASSFNREIPPATNEKLFF. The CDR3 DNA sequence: TGTGCCAGCAGTTTTAACAGGGAAATCCCCCCAGCAACTAATGAAAAACTGTTTTTT.

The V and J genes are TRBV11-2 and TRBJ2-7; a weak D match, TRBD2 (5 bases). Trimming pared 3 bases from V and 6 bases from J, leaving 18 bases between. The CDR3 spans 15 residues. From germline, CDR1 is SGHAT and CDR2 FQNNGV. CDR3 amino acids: CASSFLSAGPREQYF. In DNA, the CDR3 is TGTGCCAGCAGCTTTTTGTCTGCGGGTCCTCGCGAGCAGTACTTC. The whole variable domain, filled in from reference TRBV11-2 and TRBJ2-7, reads EAGVAQSPRYKIIEKRQSVAFWCNPISGHATLYWYQQILGQGPKLLIQFQNNGVVDDSQLPKDRFSAERLKGVDSTLKIQPAKLEDSAVYLCASSFLSAGPREQYFGPGTRLTVT.

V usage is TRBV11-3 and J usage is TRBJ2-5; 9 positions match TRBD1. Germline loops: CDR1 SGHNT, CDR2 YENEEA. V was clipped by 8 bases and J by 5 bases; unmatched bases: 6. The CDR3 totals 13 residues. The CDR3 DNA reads TGTGCCAGCGGGACAGGGCGTAGCGAGACCCAGTACTTC. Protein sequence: CASGTGRSETQYF.

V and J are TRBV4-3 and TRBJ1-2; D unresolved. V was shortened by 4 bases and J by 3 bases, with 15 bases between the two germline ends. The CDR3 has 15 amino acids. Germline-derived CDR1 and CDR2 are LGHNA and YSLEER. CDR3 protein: CASSPARFYDYGYTF. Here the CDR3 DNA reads TGCGCCAGCAGCCCGGCCAGGTTCTATGACTATGGCTACACCTTC.

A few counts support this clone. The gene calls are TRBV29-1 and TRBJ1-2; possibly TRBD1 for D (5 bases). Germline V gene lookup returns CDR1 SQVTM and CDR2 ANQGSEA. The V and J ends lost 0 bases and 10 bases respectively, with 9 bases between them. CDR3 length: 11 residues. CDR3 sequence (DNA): TGCAGCGTTGAAGATGGGGGGGTCTACACCTTC. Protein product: CSVEDGGVYTF.

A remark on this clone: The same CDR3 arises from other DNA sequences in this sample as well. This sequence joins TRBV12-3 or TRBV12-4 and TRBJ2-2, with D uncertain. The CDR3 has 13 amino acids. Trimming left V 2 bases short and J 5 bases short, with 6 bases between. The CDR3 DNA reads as TGTGCCAGCAGTTTACGGAGTACCGGGGAGCTGTTTTTT. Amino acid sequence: CASSLRSTGELFF.

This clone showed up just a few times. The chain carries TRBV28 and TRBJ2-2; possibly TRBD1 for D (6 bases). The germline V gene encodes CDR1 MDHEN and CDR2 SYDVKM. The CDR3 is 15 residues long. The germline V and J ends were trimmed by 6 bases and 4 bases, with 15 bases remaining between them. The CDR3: CASRKTGSTTGELFF. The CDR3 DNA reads TGTGCCAGCAGAAAAACAGGGAGTACCACCGGGGAGCTGTTTTTT.

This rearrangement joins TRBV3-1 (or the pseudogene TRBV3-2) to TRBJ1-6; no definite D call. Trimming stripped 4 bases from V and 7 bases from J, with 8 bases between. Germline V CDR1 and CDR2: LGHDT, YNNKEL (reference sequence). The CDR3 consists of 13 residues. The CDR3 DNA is TGTGCCAGCAGCCTAACTCCGAATTCACCCCTCCACTTT. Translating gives CASSLTPNSPLHF.

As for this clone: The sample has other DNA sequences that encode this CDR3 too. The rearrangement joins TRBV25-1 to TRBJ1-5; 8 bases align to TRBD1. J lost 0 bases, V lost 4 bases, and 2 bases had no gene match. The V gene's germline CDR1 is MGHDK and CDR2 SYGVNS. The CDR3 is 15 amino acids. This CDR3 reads CASSAGQGSNQPQHF. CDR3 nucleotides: TGTGCCAGCAGTGCTGGACAGGGTAGCAATCAGCCCCAGCATTTT.

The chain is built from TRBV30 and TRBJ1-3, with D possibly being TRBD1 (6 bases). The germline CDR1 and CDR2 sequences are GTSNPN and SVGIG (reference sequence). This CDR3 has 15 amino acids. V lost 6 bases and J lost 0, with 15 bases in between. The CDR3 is CACKGGPHSGNTIYF. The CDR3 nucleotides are TGTGCCTGTAAGGGGGGGCCCCACTCTGGAAACACCATATATTTT.

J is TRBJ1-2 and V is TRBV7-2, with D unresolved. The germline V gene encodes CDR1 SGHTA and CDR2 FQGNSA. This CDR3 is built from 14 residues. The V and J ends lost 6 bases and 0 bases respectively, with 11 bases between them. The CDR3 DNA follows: TGTGCCAGCAGTCCTGGCCATTCTAACTATGGCTACACCTTC. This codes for CASSPGHSNYGYTF.

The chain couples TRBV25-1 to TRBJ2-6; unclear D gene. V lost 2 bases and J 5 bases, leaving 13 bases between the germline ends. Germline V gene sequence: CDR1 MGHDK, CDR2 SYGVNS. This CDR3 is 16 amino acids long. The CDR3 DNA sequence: TGTGCCAGCAGTGAAGGCGGTCACACCCGGGCCAACGTCCTGACTTTC. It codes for CASSEGGHTRANVLTF.

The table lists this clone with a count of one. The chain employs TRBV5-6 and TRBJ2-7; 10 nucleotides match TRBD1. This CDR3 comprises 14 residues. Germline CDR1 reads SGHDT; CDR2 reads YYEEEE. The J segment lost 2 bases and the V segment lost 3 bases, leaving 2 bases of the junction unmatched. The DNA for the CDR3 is TGTGCCAGCAGCTCCGGGACAGGGGCCTACGAGCAGTACTTC. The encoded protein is CASSSGTGAYEQYF.